The source of this T cell receptor (beta chain) is a study of cytomegalovirus exposure and HLA in healthy donors. Whole-study results and caveats: It emerged from a later analysis that several of the most significant clusters appeared to be linked to common viral pathogens.

The CDR3 length is 13 residues. Germline loops: CDR1 SGHVS, CDR2 FNYEAQ. It was with 60 Vbeta and 13 Jbeta primers that the PCR ran. TCRdb keeps only in-frame clones here, not all; method: immunoSEQ multiplex PCR. Found here are some 150,000 clones, about 80% of them singletons; the top ten hold roughly 9%. About this clone itself: The antigen is unknown.

The specimen sequenced was PBMCs. The V gene is TRBV7-6, the J gene TRBJ2-5; the D gene is possibly TRBD2 (6 bases). The end of the DNA aligns better with TRBJ2-7, so the J call may be wrong. The source of this sequence is a man younger than 35 in good health and CMV-seropositive. In DNA, the CDR3 is TGTGCCAGCAGCTTAGAGTCGGGGGACGAGCAGTACTTC. It is translated as CASSLESGDEQYF.